This T cell receptor beta chain was sequenced during a study of T cell responses to AZD1222 COVID-19 vaccine (dated by TCRdb to 2020 to 2023). Context from the whole study: AZD1222 recipients with second doses at about 4 weeks or about 12 weeks were pooled, because spike-specific TCR depth and breadth did not differ between schedules. A total of 233 trial participants underwent TCR sequencing, of whom about 210 received two doses of AZD1222 and some 26 received two doses of the MenACWY control vaccine. Trial participants were enrolled by age into 18-55, 56-69 and 70-plus year subgroups, with about 150, 27 and 61 TCR-sequenced participants respectively. Points the paper makes about the study in general: The vaccine-associated CD4 TCRs covered the entire spike protein, and the dominant responses fell in regions 160-218 and 743-854. Reportedly, almost half of the unique spike-specific TCRs recognized epitopes lying outside the regions that are mutated in the B.1.351 and B.1.1.7 variants. The 56-69-year group was small, and its depth increase did not reach significance, likely because of low power. Participants were mostly white British, with more females than males. The authors suggested clonal diversity may have been underestimated. After two AZD1222 doses, spike-specific TCR breadth and depth were significantly higher than at day 0 and than in MenACWY recipients. Conclusions about previously exposed vaccinees are limited because only five to seven AZD1222 recipients were SARS-CoV-2 seropositive at baseline. Because no day 14 peak-response samples were available, repertoires were characterized only after the peak T cell response.

Per the publication, the time point label means: baseline before first vaccination. Vaccinee samples came from UK trials COV001 and COV002, including a single-blind randomized controlled phase 2/3 trial of AZD1222 (ChAdOx1 nCoV-19) in healthy adults. Trial participant PBMC samples were collected at day 0 and day 28 after the second dose for TCRbeta chain sequencing. The CDR3 regions of human TCRbeta chains were analyzed by immunosequencing. In the paper's pipeline: Repertoire TCRs were matched against a reference library of SARS-CoV-2-specific TCRs generated with the MIRA antigen-specificity platform. Breadth was defined as the fraction of unique TCRs that were SARS-CoV-2-associated. Depth was defined as the fraction of total T cells that were SARS-CoV-2-associated. Using the MIRA data, each spike-specific TCR was mapped to the spike region that the TCR reacts to and placed in a CD4 or CD8 class. Log10-transformed breadth and depth values were compared by one-way ANOVA with Sidak's multiple comparisons tests. The source is immuneACCESS, and TCRdb retained only in-frame sequences with V and J called. Part of the clones is not carried over; for the studies checked, unresolved V genes explain less than half of this, and the remainder is unexplained. The V and J calls and clone size come from that table; D and trimming were worked out from the DNA. The sample data list around 94,000 clones, and 85% to 90% of these were observed just once. The ten largest account for 3.5% to 4% of the sample.

Turning to this clone: Its specific antigen is unknown. Base qualities are not provided; no much larger clone lies one nucleotide away.

This specimen consisted of peripheral blood, obtained on day 0 of AZD1222 vaccination. This TCR was recovered from an adult in good health.

This receptor carries the CDR3 CASSREDRGTDTQYF. The DNA is as follows: TGTGCCAGCAGTAGAGAGGACAGGGGCACAGATACGCAGTATTTT. The rearrangement joined TRBV6-5 to TRBJ2-3, with 8 bases in between that match TRBD1. CDR1 MNHEY and CDR2 SVGAGI were looked up in the germline V gene. The CDR3 has 15 amino acids, counting the end cysteine and phenylalanine. Only CDR3 DNA remains: 45 bases, in frame from the first base. For this chain, trimming is 5 bases at the V end and 1 base at the J end, and the number of junction bases without a gene match is 5.